The sequence of this T cell receptor (beta chain) was determined in a study of monozygotic twins with cystic fibrosis. Study results and limitations: In this small cohort, shared CDR3 numbers showed no association with age, concordance or disease severity. The repertoire was suggested to be naive-dominated, clonality median around 0.0095. Nucleotide-identical clonotype sharing was significantly higher within monozygotic CF twin pairs than between unrelated CF individuals.

In regard to this clone: Its antigen remains unknown.

TCRdb keeps only in-frame clones here, not all; method: immunoSEQ multiplex PCR. The sample carries 30,000 or so clones, around 96% recorded once. Germline CDR1 is SQVTM and CDR2 is ANQGSEA. V lost 5 bases and J lost 4, with 6 bases in between. The CDR3 is 11 amino acids. The J gene is TRBJ2-1, the V gene TRBV29-1, with D unresolved. Sequencing was done on a sample of blood. The TCR originated in a girl aged 2-10 years with cystic fibrosis. CDR3 bases: TGCAGCGTTCTCCAGTACAATGAGCAGTTCTTC. Its translation: CSVLQYNEQFF.